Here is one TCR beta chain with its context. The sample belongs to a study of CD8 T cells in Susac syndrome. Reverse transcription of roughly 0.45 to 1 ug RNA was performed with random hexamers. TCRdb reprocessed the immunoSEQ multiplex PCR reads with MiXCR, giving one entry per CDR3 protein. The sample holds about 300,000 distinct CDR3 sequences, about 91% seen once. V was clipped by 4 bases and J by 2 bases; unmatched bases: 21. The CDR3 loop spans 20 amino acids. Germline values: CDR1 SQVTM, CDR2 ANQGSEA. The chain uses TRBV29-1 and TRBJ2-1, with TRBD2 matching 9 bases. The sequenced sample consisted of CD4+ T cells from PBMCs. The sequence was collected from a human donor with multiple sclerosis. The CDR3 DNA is TGCAGCGTTGTTTCAGTATTATTTCGTGCGGGAGGGCCTACCTACAATGAGCAGTTCTTC. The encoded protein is CSVVSVLFRAGGPTYNEQFF.